Given below is one T cell receptor (beta chain) in context. This sample was taken from a study of graft-versus-host responses after intestinal transplantation. Investigators plated 200,000 CFSE-labeled responder cells together with 200,000 irradiated stimulator cells labeled with violet dye. Clones were read by immunoSEQ multiplex PCR, and TCRdb kept only the in-frame ones, dropping some. The table shows some 24,000 clones, with 40% occurring only once. Germline V CDR1 and CDR2: MNHEY, SVGAGI. CDR3 length: 11 amino acids. The V and J ends lost 6 bases and 7 bases respectively, with 6 bases between them.

The receptor was derived from a human patient who received an intestinal transplant. The specimen comprised alloreactive CD4+ T cells from a mixed lymphocyte reaction culture, sampled before intestinal transplant. The subset here: CFSE-low proliferating T cells sorted from roughly six-day pre-transplant mixed lymphocyte reaction (GvH or HvG direction). The chain combines TRBV6-5 with TRBJ1-4; no firm D call. The CDR3 reads CASSNSEKLFF. The CDR3 DNA is TGTGCCAGCAGCAACAGTGAAAAACTGTTTTTT.